The 15 T cell receptor beta chains presented below share a single source sample, sequenced in a study of blood T cell repertoires in COVID-19. Repertoires were generated with immunoSEQ multiplex PCR, while TCRdb's copy carries only in-frame clones and drops some. The profile shows 190,000 or so clones, less than 95% of them singletons. The sequencing input was peripheral blood. These receptors all come from a man aged 25-45 years with COVID-19, enrolled during active disease.

The chain combines TRBV4-2 with TRBJ2-2; 7 bases are a match to TRBD2. V was pared by 4 bases and J by 6 bases, with 8 bases of the junction left unmatched. The CDR3 length is 15 residues. The germline gives CDR1 LGHNA, CDR2 YNFKEQ. CDR3 in amino acids: CASSPTAGPPGELFF. CDR3 nucleotides: TGTGCCAGCAGCCCAACAGCGGGGCCCCCCGGGGAGCTGTTTTTT.

The count of this clone is one. This chain links TRBV6-5 with TRBJ1-2; 7 nucleotides align to TRBD1. CDR3 length equals 13 residues. The trim removed 5 bases at V and 3 bases at J, leaving 3 bases unmatched. Per germline, CDR1 MNHEY and CDR2 SVGAGI. The CDR3 loop reads CASSPQGDYGYTF. In nucleotides, the CDR3 is TGTGCCAGCAGTCCCCAGGGGGACTATGGCTACACCTTC.

The rearrangement links TRBV20-1 to TRBJ2-5, with a weak D call TRBD1 (5 bases). The V gene lost 7 bases and the J gene lost 2 bases, with 5 bases spanning the gap. This CDR3 is built from 10 residues. Germline CDR1 and CDR2: DFQATT and SNEGSKA (reference sequence). Here the CDR3 reads CSGQQETQYF. The CDR3 DNA follows: TGCAGTGGACAGCAAGAGACCCAGTACTTC.

J is TRBJ2-1 and V is TRBV5-1; the match to TRBD2 covers 8 bases. V dropped 0 bases and J dropped 2; count of bases not matched to a gene: 4. Germline loops: CDR1 SGHRS, CDR2 YFSETQ. This CDR3 contains 16 residues. The CDR3 region is CASSLESAGAYNEQFF. The CDR3 nucleotides are TGCGCCAGCAGCTTGGAGTCAGCGGGGGCCTACAATGAGCAGTTCTTC. The full variable domain, with the rest looked up from reference TRBV5-1 and TRBJ2-1, is KAGVTQTPRYLIKTRGQQVTLSCSPISGHRSVSWYQQTPGQGLQFLFEYFSETQRNKGNFPGRFSGRQFSNSRSEMNVSTLELGDSALYLCASSLESAGAYNEQFFGPGTRLTVL.

This clone was counted a single time. The chain joins TRBV6-5 to TRBJ2-7; the D is unclear. The V and J ends lost 7 bases and 6 bases respectively, with 19 bases between them. The CDR3 contains 14 residues. CDR1 and CDR2 (germline): MNHEY, SVGAGI. The CDR3 nucleotides read TGTGCCAGCATGATTGGAGTGCGTGGTCTCGAGCAGTACTTC. This encodes CASMIGVRGLEQYF.

In this sample, this clone turned up once. J is TRBJ1-3 and V is TRBV15; D uncertain. Germline CDR1 is LNHNV and CDR2 is YYDKDF (reference sequence). This CDR3 has 17 residues. V dropped 3 bases and J dropped 0 bases, with 15 bases sitting between them. The CDR3 is CATSSPGYGSSGNTIYF. For the CDR3, the DNA is TGTGCCACCAGCAGCCCGGGGTACGGCTCCTCTGGAAACACCATATATTTT.

The chain employs TRBV20-1 and TRBJ1-6; 8 bases line up with TRBD1. Trimming removed 3 bases from V and 7 bases from J; junction bases left unmatched: 11. Germline V gives CDR1 DFQATT, CDR2 SNEGSKA (reference sequence). The length of the CDR3 is 16 residues. The DNA of the CDR3 is TGCAGTGCTAGTCTCAGGGGGCGGGTCGAAAATTCACCCCTCCACTTT. Amino acids: CSASLRGRVENSPLHF.

This sequence joins TRBV2 and TRBJ2-3, with TRBD2 identical over 10 bases. In germline, CDR1 is SNHLY, CDR2 FYNNEI. J lost 8 bases, V lost 5 bases, and 4 bases had no gene match. This CDR3 has 13 residues. The CDR3 sequence: CASSSGGAGTQYF. The CDR3 DNA reads TGTGCCAGCAGTAGCGGGGGGGCGGGTACGCAGTATTTT. The full variable domain, completed using reference TRBV2 and TRBJ2-3, is EPEVTQTPSHQVTQMGQEVILRCVPISNHLYFYWYRQILGQKVEFLVSFYNNEISEKSEIFDDQFSVERPDGSNFTLKIRSTKLEDSAMYFCASSSGGAGTQYFGPGTRLTVL.

The chain combines TRBV6-1 with TRBJ1-2; the match to TRBD1 covers 7 bases. This CDR3 contains 13 residues. Germline V gene data show CDR1 as MNHNS and CDR2 as SASEGT. V trimming: 3 bases; J trimming: 7 bases; junction bases outside the gene matches: 5. Written as DNA, the CDR3 is TGTGCCAGCAGTGAGGGACAGTGGAGTGGCTACACCTTC. Protein sequence: CASSEGQWSGYTF.

This chain connects TRBV12-3 or TRBV12-4 to TRBJ2-7; D possibly corresponds to TRBD1 (6 bases). V lost 5 bases and J 5 bases, leaving 13 bases between the germline ends. The CDR3 loop spans 13 amino acids. DNA of the CDR3: TGTGCCAGCAGTCTCGGGACAATCCACGAGCAGTACTTC. This translates into CASSLGTIHEQYF.

The chain employs TRBV7-2 and TRBJ1-5, with unresolved D. This CDR3 spans 13 amino acids. Trimming left V 2 bases short and J 5 bases short, with 7 bases between. Germline CDR1 SGHTA, CDR2 FQGNSA. The CDR3 protein is CASSLSSDQPQHF. The CDR3 bases are TGTGCCAGCAGCTTAAGCAGCGATCAGCCCCAGCATTTT.

This chain links TRBV6-2 or TRBV6-3 with TRBJ2-2, with 14 positions matching TRBD2. Germline CDR1 is MNHEY and CDR2 is SVGEGT. Trimming took 0 bases from V and 2 from J; bases not matched to a gene: 5. This CDR3 comprises 19 residues. The CDR3 DNA is TGTGCCAGCAGTTACTCGGGGACTAGCGGGGGCCTAAACACCGGGGAGCTGTTTTTT. Amino acid sequence: CASSYSGTSGGLNTGELFF.

V gene TRBV6-1 combines with J gene TRBJ2-7; maybe TRBD1 (5 bases). The V end lost 1 base, the J end lost 3 bases, and 16 bases lay between the germline ends. CDR3 size: 16 residues. Germline CDR1 and CDR2: MNHNS and SASEGT. This CDR3 is CASSEEVAGSDYEQYF. The CDR3 nucleotides are TGTGCCAGCAGTGAAGAGGTAGCAGGGTCTGACTACGAGCAGTACTTC.

The V call is TRBV6-5, the J call TRBJ1-5; 8 bases match TRBD1. Germline trimming cut 6 bases from V and 1 base from J; bases unmatched to any gene: 5. The CDR3 length is 15 residues. Germline V gives CDR1 MNHEY, CDR2 SVGAGI. CDR3 amino acids: CASRSGGLSNQPQHF. DNA of the CDR3: TGTGCCAGCAGATCAGGGGGCTTAAGCAATCAGCCCCAGCATTTT.

The chain employs TRBV29-1 and TRBJ1-1, with D tentatively TRBD1 (5 bases). Trimming took 6 bases from V and 0 from J, leaving 14 bases between them. The CDR3 runs 14 residues. Per germline, CDR1 SQVTM and CDR2 ANQGSEA. CDR3 nucleotides: TGCAGCGTAAAGACCCGGGGGGTGAACACTGAAGCTTTCTTT. This translates into CSVKTRGVNTEAFF.